These 8 T cell receptor beta chains were all obtained from the same sample, sequenced in a study of shared clonotypes between healthy human individuals. The naive CD8 fraction comprised CD45RO-negative cells positively selected for CCR7 and excluded terminally differentiated effector memory CD45RA+ cells. Libraries were prepared by immunoSEQ multiplex PCR; TCRdb keeps only in-frame clonotypes and omits some of them. The sample has fewer than 1 million clones; roughly 96% are singletons. Material for sequencing was naive CD8+ T cells sorted from blood. The source is a man younger than 40 in good health.

The chain employs TRBV5-4 and TRBJ1-1; D not resolved. Germline CDR1 SGHNT, CDR2 YYREEE (reference sequence). The CDR3 loop spans 15 amino acids. Trimming cost V 1 base and J 1 base, with 11 bases left between them. The CDR3 sequence: CASSLKGIRNTEAFF. Here the CDR3 DNA reads TGTGCCAGCAGCTTGAAGGGAATAAGGAACACTGAAGCTTTCTTT.

The chain has TRBV10-3 and TRBJ2-7; 8 bases agree with TRBD1. J lost 6 bases, V lost 3 bases, and 10 bases had no gene match. CDR3 length: 15 residues. Germline CDR1 ENHRY, CDR2 SYGVKD. The CDR3 region is CAISDPAAQGGEQYF. In DNA form, the CDR3 reads TGTGCCATCAGTGACCCTGCGGCACAGGGGGGCGAGCAGTACTTC.

The chain uses TRBV7-9 and TRBJ2-7; D unresolved. Between the trimmed V and J ends, which lost 0 bases and 1 base, there was a span of 7 bases. CDR1 and CDR2 from the germline V gene are SEHNR and FQNEAQ (reference sequence). There are 14 residues in the CDR3. For the CDR3, the DNA is TGTGCCAGCAGCTTAGCGCTACGGTCCTACGAGCAGTACTTC. Its translation is CASSLALRSYEQYF.

The rearrangement uses TRBV7-3 and TRBJ2-1, with TRBD2 identical over 8 bases. Trimming at V came to 5 bases and at J to 7 bases, leaving 7 bases not matched to a gene. Looked up from germline, CDR1 is SGHTA and CDR2 is FQGTGA. The CDR3 runs to 14 residues. CDR3 sequence (DNA): TGTGCCAGCAGCCCAGGACTAGCCTTGAATGAGCAGTTCTTC. This translates into CASSPGLALNEQFF. Full variable domain (outside the CDR3, taken from reference TRBV7-3 and TRBJ2-1): GAGVSQTPSNKVTEKGKYVELRCDPISGHTALYWYRQSLGQGPEFLIYFQGTGAADDSGLPNDRFFAVRPEGSVSTLKIQRTERGDSAVYLCASSPGLALNEQFFGPGTRLTVL.

This clone was observed once. In DNA, the CDR3 is TGTGCCAGCAGTTCGTTGGAGAACACCGGGGAGCTGTTTTTT. The encoded protein is CASSSLENTGELFF. The V call is TRBV28, the J call TRBJ2-2, with D unresolved. Trimming took 4 bases from V and 1 from J, leaving 7 bases between them. The germline CDR1 and CDR2 sequences are MDHEN and SYDVKM. There are 14 residues in the CDR3. The full variable domain, its missing parts supplied by reference TRBV28 and TRBJ2-2, is DVKVTQSSRYLVKRTGEKVFLECVQDMDHENMFWYRQDPGLGLRLIYFSYDVKMKEKGDIPEGYSVSREKKERFSLILESASTNQTSMYLCASSSLENTGELFFGEGSRLTVL.

The rearrangement uses TRBV15 and TRBJ1-1; unclear D gene. Trimming removed 0 bases at V and 4 bases at J, with 6 bases between. This CDR3 region has 13 residues. Per germline, CDR1 LNHNV and CDR2 YYDKDF (reference sequence). The CDR3 nucleotides are TGTGCCACCAGCAGAGATCTGGTCACTGAAGCTTTCTTT. This sequence encodes CATSRDLVTEAFF.

The rearrangement uses TRBV4-1 and TRBJ2-5, with TRBD1 as a possible D gene (6 bases). Germline CDR1 and CDR2: MGHRA and YSYEKL. The V and J ends lost 0 bases and 2 bases respectively, with 16 bases between them. There are 17 residues in the CDR3. CDR3 nucleotides: TGCGCCAGCAGCCAAGACCCCAAGGGACACGCTCAAGAGACCCAGTACTTC. Translation: CASSQDPKGHAQETQYF.

The chain joins TRBV28 to TRBJ2-5; 11 bases fit TRBD2. This CDR3 has 17 amino acids. CDR1 MDHEN and CDR2 SYDVKM come from the germline V gene. V dropped 5 bases and J dropped 7; count of bases not matched to a gene: 15. As DNA, the CDR3 is TGTGCCAGCAGTCCAAGAAGACTAGCGGGGTCAGAAGGGACCCAGTACTTC. Protein product: CASSPRRLAGSEGTQYF.